This entry lists 8 T cell receptor beta chains sequenced from one sample in a study of human T cells and chemical hapten exposure. A single record per CDR3 protein comes from TCRdb applying MiXCR to the RACE reads. The repertoire holds 150,000 to 200,000 distinct CDR3 sequences, with under 30% as singletons. Time point of the sample: patch test 3, about 24 weeks after DPC sensitization. Treatment meaning: therapeutic diphenylcyclopropenone sensitization with weekly scalp DPC. This material consisted of whole blood, taken in connection with sensitization to the hapten diphenylcyclopropenone (DPC). All receptors come from a woman aged 40 to 50 with alopecia areata. Some clones in this sample may be carry-over from other donors' samples.

CDR3 sequence (DNA): TGTGCCAGCAGCCAGCACGGCGGGAACACCGGGGAGCTGTTTTTT. Translation gives CASSQHGGNTGELFF. The chain couples TRBV14 to TRBJ2-2; D is unclear. Trimming shortened V by 3 bases and J by 1 base, and 9 bases separated the two germline ends. This CDR3 contains 15 residues. In germline, CDR1 is SGHDN, CDR2 FVKESK.

This clonotype was counted a few times. The chain employs TRBV7-9 and TRBJ2-1; 11 positions agree with TRBD2. The CDR3 contains 14 residues. Germline V gives CDR1 SEHNR, CDR2 FQNEAQ (reference sequence). The J segment lost 7 bases and the V segment lost 7 bases, leaving 6 bases of the junction unmatched. This CDR3 reads CASTLLAGVNEQFF. The CDR3 bases are TGTGCCAGCACCCTACTAGCGGGAGTAAATGAGCAGTTCTTC.

This clonotype was observed a handful of times. The chain is built from TRBV29-1 and TRBJ1-2; D is perhaps TRBD1 (5 bases). Germline V lookup: CDR1 SQVTM, CDR2 ANQGSEA. The CDR3 sequence is 13 residues long. The V end lost 7 bases, the J end lost 10 bases, and 22 bases lay between the germline ends. The CDR3 loop is CSATDSPRSTYTF. For the CDR3, the DNA is TGCAGCGCGACCGACAGTCCCCGAAGTACCTACACCTTC.

This clonotype was counted only a few times. The chain is built from TRBV28 and TRBJ2-5; TRBD1 is a possible D gene (5 bases). The CDR3 covers 13 residues. Germline V gene lookup returns CDR1 MDHEN and CDR2 SYDVKM. Trimming stripped 2 bases from V and 7 bases from J, with 11 bases between. The chain's CDR3 is CASSLRGPATQYF. Written as DNA, the CDR3 is TGTGCCAGCAGTTTAAGGGGTCCGGCGACCCAGTACTTC. The complete variable domain, with remaining parts taken from reference TRBV28 and TRBJ2-5, reads DVKVTQSSRYLVKRTGEKVFLECVQDMDHENMFWYRQDPGLGLRLIYFSYDVKMKEKGDIPEGYSVSREKKERFSLILESASTNQTSMYLCASSLRGPATQYFGPGTRLLVL.

The chain links TRBV6-2 or TRBV6-3 to TRBJ1-1; D unresolved. Deletions cut 2 bases from V and 0 bases from J, with 10 bases between. The length of the CDR3 is 15 residues. CDR1 MNHEY and CDR2 SVGEGT come from the germline V gene. CDR3 sequence (DNA): TGTGCCAGCAGTTACAATGTGGTGGTGAACACTGAAGCTTTCTTT. Its protein is CASSYNVVVNTEAFF.

The table lists this clonotype with a few counts. J is TRBJ2-7 and V is TRBV27, with 12 bases identical to TRBD1. The CDR3 totals 13 residues. Germline V gene sequence: CDR1 MNHEY, CDR2 SMNVEV (reference sequence). V lost 10 bases and J lost 7; bases outside the gene matches: 8. CDR3 in amino acids: CATSGTGGREQYF. Written as DNA, the CDR3 is TGTGCCACCTCCGGGACAGGGGGCCGAGAGCAGTACTTC.

In this sample, this clonotype turned up a few times. The rearrangement links TRBV6-6 to TRBJ1-3; tentative D call: TRBD1 (6 bases). V was cut by 4 bases and J by 10 bases, with 20 bases left in between. The germline V gene has CDR1 MNHNY and CDR2 SVGAGI (reference sequence). This CDR3 contains 15 residues. CDR3 amino acids: CASSLSGALSGTIYF. In nucleotides, the CDR3 is TGTGCCAGCAGTTTATCAGGGGCCCTGTCTGGTACCATATATTTT.

The sample holds many counts of this clonotype. The chain has TRBV28 and TRBJ1-5; a possible D gene is TRBD1 (5 bases). The CDR3 totals 14 residues. Germline values: CDR1 MDHEN, CDR2 SYDVKM. V was shortened by 5 bases and J by 1 base, with 9 bases between the two germline ends. The CDR3 region has the DNA TGTGCCAGCAGTGAGCAGGGAAGCAATCAGCCCCAGCATTTT. Its protein product is CASSEQGSNQPQHF.